This T cell receptor beta chain was found in a study of blood T cell repertoires in COVID-19. Study details: Sites across the United States, Italy and Spain contributed samples from acute and convalescent COVID-19.

Donors in Cohort 3 who had recovered were those with two negative PCRs, healthcare professional clearance, or resolution of their symptoms. This table comes from immunoSEQ multiplex PCR, and its TCRdb copy is limited to in-frame clones, with some not included. The sample carries roughly 150,000 clones, 84% recorded once. The V gene's germline CDR1 is MNHEY and CDR2 SMNVEV (reference sequence). The junction had 7 bases not matched to a gene; V was cut back by 2 bases and J by 7 bases. The CDR3 has 14 amino acids. The sequencing input was PBMCs or T cells enriched from blood (not recorded which). The chain joins TRBV27 to TRBJ1-1; 7 bases are a match to TRBD1. This TCR was sampled from a man aged 45 to 65 who had recovered from COVID-19. The CDR3 bases are TGTGCCAGCAGTTTAGGGCAGGGGGTTGGTGAAGCTTTCTTT. Translation gives CASSLGQGVGEAFF.